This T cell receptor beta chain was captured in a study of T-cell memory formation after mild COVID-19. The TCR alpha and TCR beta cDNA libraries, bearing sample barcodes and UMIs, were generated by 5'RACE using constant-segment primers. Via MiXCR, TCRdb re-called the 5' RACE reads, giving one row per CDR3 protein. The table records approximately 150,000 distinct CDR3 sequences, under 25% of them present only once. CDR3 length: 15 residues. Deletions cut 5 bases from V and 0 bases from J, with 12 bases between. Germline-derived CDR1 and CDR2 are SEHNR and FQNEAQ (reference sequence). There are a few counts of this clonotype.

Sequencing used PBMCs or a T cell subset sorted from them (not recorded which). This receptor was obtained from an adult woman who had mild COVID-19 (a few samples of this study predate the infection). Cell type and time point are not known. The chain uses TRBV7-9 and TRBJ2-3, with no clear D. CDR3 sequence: CASSGYYLSTDTQYF. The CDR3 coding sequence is TGTGCCAGCAGCGGCTACTACCTAAGCACAGATACGCAGTATTTT.